The clone carrying this TCR beta chain was seen more than once but under ten times. These data are taken from a study of cytomegalovirus exposure and HLA in healthy donors. With 60 Vbeta and 13 Jbeta primers, the PCR was carried out. Repertoires were generated with immunoSEQ multiplex PCR, while TCRdb's copy carries only in-frame clones and drops some. This repertoire shows about 98,000 clones, around 78% found once; its top ten account for 2.6%. Source material: PBMCs. The clonotype was recovered from a man aged 40-49 years in good health and CMV-seronegative.

This chain's CDR3 is CASSLAAGADEQFF. The CDR3 coding sequence is TGTGCCAGCAGCTTAGCGGCGGGGGCGGATGAGCAGTTCTTC. The J gene is TRBJ2-1, the V gene TRBV11-3; TRBD2 is a possible D gene (7 bases). The germline V gene encodes CDR1 SGHNT and CDR2 YENEEA. The CDR3 spans 14 residues. Between the trimmed V and J ends, which lost 1 base and 8 bases, there was a span of 12 bases.